These T cell receptor beta chains were read from a single sample in a study of shared clonotypes between healthy human individuals. Generated by immunoSEQ multiplex PCR, the TCRdb table keeps only in-frame clones and is missing some. The sample shows about 2.3 million clones, just over 90% of them seen only once. What was sequenced was naive CD4+ T cells from PBMCs. The receptors stem from a man between 18 and 29 years old in good health. Some clones in this sample may be carry-over from other donors' samples. Each CDR3 is given with its conserved first and last residue. A D gene is named only where the DNA matches it firmly. Rows may omit the clone size; those that give it use once, few, many or a size class.

NA,NA,TRBV7-2,TRBJ2-2,TGTGCCAGCAGCTCTCGACACCTGGCGGGACTGCGCACCGGGGAGCTGTTTTTT,CASSSRHLAGLRTGELFF
NA,NA,TRBV6-5,TRBJ1-2,TGTGCCAGCAGTTACTCGGGGACGGACTATGGCTACACCTTC,CASSYSGTDYGYTF
NA,once,TRBV27,TRBJ1-1,TGTGCCAGTCCCCGGGGGCTAAACACTGAAGCTTTCTTT,CASPRGLNTEAFF
TRBD1,NA,TRBV7-2,TRBJ2-1,TGTGCCAGCAGCAGAACAGGGGGCGTTGGAAATGAGCAGTTCTTC,CASSRTGGVGNEQFF
TRBD1,NA,TRBV5-1,TRBJ2-3,TGCGCCAGCAGCTTTGCAGGGGGCGGCACAGATACGCAGTATTTT,CASSFAGGGTDTQYF
TRBD1,NA,TRBV11-1,TRBJ1-1,TGTGCCAGCACCAAGGACAGGACTGAAGCTTTCTTT,CASTKDRTEAFF
TRBD2,once,TRBV7-2,TRBJ2-2,TGTGCCAGCAGCTTAGACGCATTGGGACTAGAGGCCGGGGAGCTGTTTTTT,CASSLDALGLEAGELFF
TRBD2,NA,TRBV2,TRBJ2-5,TGTGCCCGGGGGACTAGCGAAGAGACCCAGTACTTC,CARGTSEETQYF
TRBD2,NA,TRBV4-3,TRBJ2-1,TGCGCCAGCAGCCAAGATGCCTGGACTAGCGGACACAATGAGCAGTTCTTC,CASSQDAWTSGHNEQFF
NA,NA,TRBV14,TRBJ1-5,TGTGCCAGCAGCCCGACAGGCTCGAATCAGCCCCAGCATTTT,CASSPTGSNQPQHF
TRBD2,NA,TRBV9,TRBJ2-2,TGTGCCAGCAGCTTTCGACTAGCGGGAGCCACCGGGGAGCTGTTTTTT,CASSFRLAGATGELFF
NA,NA,TRBV29-1,TRBJ2-1,TGCAGCGTCACCAGGGGTCAAGGGAGTGAGCAGTTCTTC,CSVTRGQGSEQFF
TRBD2,NA,TRBV29-1,TRBJ2-3,TGCAGCGTACTAGCGGGCCCTCTCACAGATACGCAGTATTTT,CSVLAGPLTDTQYF
NA,NA,TRBV7-9,TRBJ2-3,TGTGCCAGCACCGAGAAACGGGCAGGACCAGATACGCAGTATTTT,CASTEKRAGPDTQYF
TRBD1,few,TRBV19,TRBJ1-2,TGTGCCAGTAGTATTCTTCCGGGACAGGCAGGCTACACCTTC,CASSILPGQAGYTF
NA,NA,TRBV5-1,TRBJ1-1,TGCGCCAGCAGCTTGGATGGACTGAACACTGAAGCTTTCTTT,CASSLDGLNTEAFF
NA,NA,TRBV19,TRBJ1-1,TGTGCCAGTAGTAGGGACGGCTACACTGAAGCTTTCTTT,CASSRDGYTEAFF
NA,NA,TRBV7-2,TRBJ2-1,TGTGCCAGCAGCTTAGGAGGACTCTTCAATGAGCAGTTCTTC,CASSLGGLFNEQFF
TRBD2,NA,TRBV9,TRBJ2-7,TGTGCCAGCAGCGCCAGGACTAGCGGGGACCTCCAGTACTTC,CASSARTSGDLQYF
TRBD1,NA,TRBV29-1,TRBJ1-2,TGCAGCGTGCCCCGGGACAGGGGAATCTATGGCTACACCTTC,CSVPRDRGIYGYTF
TRBD2,NA,TRBV7-3,TRBJ2-3,TGTGCCAGCAGCTTGATAGCGGGAGCCGTAGATACGCAGTATTTT,CASSLIAGAVDTQYF
NA,NA,TRBV14,TRBJ2-1,TGTGCCAGCAGCCATGCGGGGACCTACAATGAGCAGTTCTTC,CASSHAGTYNEQFF
NA,few,TRBV7-3,TRBJ1-3,TGTGCCAGCAGCTTAAACTCTGGAAACACCATATATTTT,CASSLNSGNTIYF
NA,NA,TRBV7-2,TRBJ1-2,TGTGCCAGCAGCTCAGGACAGAACTATGGCTACACCTTC,CASSSGQNYGYTF
NA,NA,TRBV19,TRBJ1-4,TGTGCCAGTATTGATGGGCCCAATGAAAAACTGTTTTTT,CASIDGPNEKLFF
NA,NA,TRBV6-1,TRBJ2-3,TGTGCCAGCATAGCTAATCCTTCGCAAATAGATACGCAGTATTTT,CASIANPSQIDTQYF
NA,NA,TRBV18,TRBJ1-1,TGTGCCAGCTCACCACCGGGTAGCATGGGGACTGAAGCTTTCTTT,CASSPPGSMGTEAFF
NA,few,TRBV4-2,TRBJ1-1,TGTGCCAGCAGCCAAGATTACGGGCCGACAGGAGCTTTCTTT,CASSQDYGPTGAFF
TRBD1,NA,TRBV13,TRBJ1-3,TGTGCCAGCAGCCCTCGGACAGGGGGGAGCACCATATATTTT,CASSPRTGGSTIYF
NA,NA,TRBV5-1,TRBJ1-5,TGCGCCAGCAGTCCCGGGCAGGGCGATCAGCCCCAGCATTTT,CASSPGQGDQPQHF
NA,NA,TRBV18,TRBJ2-1,TGTGCCAGCTCACCACGAGGGAGCTCCTACAATGAGCAGTTCTTC,CASSPRGSSYNEQFF
NA,NA,TRBV5-5,TRBJ1-3,TGTGCCAGCAGCCGTCGCTCTGGAAACACCATATATTTT,CASSRRSGNTIYF
NA,NA,TRBV2,TRBJ2-5,TGTGCCAGCAGTGAGTCTGGGGGGAGATCCCAAGAGACCCAGTACTTC,CASSESGGRSQETQYF
TRBD1,NA,TRBV6-1,TRBJ2-5,TGTGCCAGCAGTGTAAACAGGGGGCGGGAGACCCAGTACTTC,CASSVNRGRETQYF
TRBD1,NA,TRBV28,TRBJ1-5,TGTGCCAGCAGTTTGGGACAGGGAGTTCAGCCCCAGCATTTT,CASSLGQGVQPQHF
NA,NA,TRBV27,TRBJ1-5,TGTGCCAGCAGTTACACAGTTGGCAATCAGCCCCAGCATTTT,CASSYTVGNQPQHF
TRBD2,NA,TRBV5-1,TRBJ2-7,TGCGCCAGCAGCTTGGCACTAGCGGGAATGGAAGAGCAGTACTTC,CASSLALAGMEEQYF